A single sample is the source of the 29 T cell receptor beta chains below, sequenced in a study of human T cells and chemical hapten exposure. Time point denoted: patch test 2, 6 weeks after DPC sensitization. As to treatment: therapeutic diphenylcyclopropenone sensitization with weekly scalp DPC. TCRdb re-called the RACE reads with MiXCR, one entry per CDR3 protein. This table has 100,000 or so distinct CDR3 sequences, over 7.5% appearing once. Sample: whole blood, taken in connection with sensitization to the hapten diphenylcyclopropenone (DPC). The receptors were sampled from a middle-aged woman with alopecia areata. Some clones in this sample may be carry-over from other donors' samples.

This clonotype has at least ten counts. The J gene is TRBJ2-1, the V gene TRBV6-2 or TRBV6-3, with D possibly being TRBD1 (7 bases). CDR1 is MNHEY, CDR2 SVGEGT, per germline. CDR3 length: 15 residues. The V end was cut by 6 bases, the J end by 6 bases, with 18 bases between. The CDR3 loop is CASSLLRGASNEQFF. The CDR3, as DNA: TGTGCCAGCAGCTTACTCAGGGGGGCCTCCAATGAGCAGTTCTTC.

The chain has TRBV6-2 or TRBV6-3 and TRBJ2-2; D is ambiguous. Germline CDR1 MNHEY, CDR2 SVGEGT. This CDR3 is built from 16 residues. Between the trimmed V and J ends, which lost 6 bases and 4 bases, there was a span of 18 bases. Here the CDR3 reads CASSLSASLPTGELFF. CDR3 bases: TGTGCCAGCAGCCTATCTGCAAGCCTCCCCACCGGGGAGCTGTTTTTT.

The chain joins TRBV11-3 to TRBJ2-3; D is uncertain. The CDR3 totals 14 residues. V was shortened by 6 bases and J by 3 bases, with 13 bases between the two germline ends. Looked up from germline, CDR1 is SGHNT and CDR2 is YENEEA. The CDR3 is CASSQSSDTDTQYF. The CDR3 DNA reads as TGTGCCAGCAGTCAATCGTCGGATACAGATACGCAGTATTTT. Complete variable domain (other parts from reference TRBV11-3 and TRBJ2-3): EAGVVQSPRYKIIEKKQPVAFWCNPISGHNTLYWYLQNLGQGPELLIRYENEEAVDDSQLPKDRFSAERLKGVDSTLKIQPAELGDSAVYLCASSQSSDTDTQYFGPGTRLTVL.

There are a few counts of this clonotype. V usage is TRBV14 and J usage is TRBJ1-3; D unclear. The CDR3 runs 17 residues. Between the trimmed V and J ends, which lost 4 bases and 0 bases, there was a span of 16 bases. The germline V gene encodes CDR1 SGHDN and CDR2 FVKESK. The CDR3: CASSRSRAVFSGNTIYF. CDR3 nucleotide sequence: TGTGCCAGCAGCCGCTCCCGGGCGGTCTTCTCTGGAAACACCATATATTTT. The full variable domain, rest sourced from reference TRBV14 and TRBJ1-3, is EAGVTQFPSHSVIEKGQTVTLRCDPISGHDNLYWYRRVMGKEIKFLLHFVKESKQDESGMPNNRFLAERTGGTYSTLKVQPAELEDSGVYFCASSRSRAVFSGNTIYFGEGSWLTVV.

This clonotype was seen at least ten times. The chain uses TRBV28 and TRBJ1-3; tentative D call: TRBD1 (5 bases). The germline V and J ends were trimmed by 2 bases and 0 bases, with 8 bases remaining between them. The CDR3 loop spans 15 amino acids. Germline CDR1 is MDHEN and CDR2 is SYDVKM. DNA for the CDR3: TGTGCCAGCAGTTTACGGGGCCGCTCTGGAAACACCATATATTTT. It specifies CASSLRGRSGNTIYF.

This clonotype was seen a few times. The chain is built from TRBV28 and TRBJ2-7; 9 bases align to TRBD2. The CDR3 has 15 amino acids. Losses at the gene ends were 5 bases for V and 3 bases for J; bases not matched to a gene: 8. Germline V gene data show CDR1 as MDHEN and CDR2 as SYDVKM. In DNA form, the CDR3 reads TGTGCCAGCAGTGGAGGACTAGCGCTCTACTACGAGCAGTACTTC. Residues: CASSGGLALYYEQYF.

To note about this clonotype: Given a much more abundant clone one base away, this may be a read error. The rearrangement links TRBV4-2 to TRBJ2-7; D is uncertain. Germline CDR1 is LGHNA and CDR2 is YNFKEQ. The CDR3 covers 16 residues. In nucleotides, the CDR3 is TGTGTCAGCAGCCAAGATTCCGGGTCCCCCTCCTACGAGCAGTACTTC. This sequence encodes CVSSQDSGSPSYEQYF.

The chain recombines TRBV7-8 with TRBJ2-3, with TRBD1 as a possible D gene (6 bases). Germline loops: CDR1 SGHVS, CDR2 FQNEAQ. The CDR3 runs 17 residues. The V gene lost 4 bases and the J gene lost 3 bases, with 20 bases spanning the gap. Here the CDR3 reads CASSSRGGSTPTDTQYF. In DNA form, the CDR3 reads TGTGCCAGCAGCTCCCGAGGGGGATCAACCCCGACAGATACGCAGTATTTT.

The table lists this clonotype with many counts. This sequence joins TRBV12-3 or TRBV12-4 and TRBJ1-1; D remains ambiguous. V shed 3 bases and J shed 1 base, with 6 bases lying between them. The CDR3 sequence is 13 residues long. CDR3 DNA: TGTGCCAGCAGTTTGGAGCCGAACACTGAAGCTTTCTTT. Its translation is CASSLEPNTEAFF.

This clonotype occurred many times. V usage is TRBV5-4 and J usage is TRBJ2-1; D perhaps matches TRBD2 (6 bases). Germline CDR1 is SGHNT and CDR2 is YYREEE (reference sequence). The V end lost 2 bases, the J end lost 7 bases, and 19 bases lay between the germline ends. The CDR3 extends over 16 amino acids. CDR3 coding DNA: TGTGCCAGCAGCTTTTTTTTCGGGAGTGGTGGTAATGAGCAGTTCTTC. Residues: CASSFFFGSGGNEQFF.

V usage is TRBV20-1 and J usage is TRBJ2-7; D remains unclear. Germline lookup yields CDR1 DFQATT and CDR2 SNEGSKA (reference sequence). The CDR3 consists of 11 residues. Between the trimmed V and J ends, which lost 5 bases and 2 bases, there was a span of 7 bases. CDR3 amino acids: CSAPHPYEQYF. CDR3 nucleotides: TGCAGTGCTCCCCATCCCTACGAGCAGTACTTC.

This clonotype was recorded many times. The chain is built from TRBV27 and TRBJ2-3; D remains unclear. Trimming pared 4 bases from V and 3 bases from J, leaving 11 bases between. Germline V gene data show CDR1 as MNHEY and CDR2 as SMNVEV (reference sequence). CDR3 length: 14 residues. The CDR3 loop reads CASSSATKTDTQYF. The DNA for the CDR3 is TGTGCCAGCAGTTCCGCTACTAAGACAGATACGCAGTATTTT.

Ten or more counts support this clonotype. This chain connects TRBV6-1 to TRBJ2-3; D perhaps matches TRBD1 (5 bases). V lost 3 bases and J 8 bases, leaving 15 bases between the germline ends. The CDR3 runs 14 residues. Germline-derived CDR1 and CDR2 are MNHNS and SASEGT. CDR3: CASSDGPTAVTQYF. The CDR3 nucleotides read TGTGCCAGCAGTGATGGTCCGACAGCCGTTACGCAGTATTTT.

The chain carries TRBV20-1 and TRBJ2-1; D is ambiguous. Germline V gives CDR1 DFQATT, CDR2 SNEGSKA (reference sequence). V dropped 7 bases and J dropped 2 bases, with 6 bases sitting between them. This CDR3 is built from 11 residues. The CDR3 nucleotides are TGCAGTGGACTTACCTACAATGAGCAGTTCTTC. It yields the protein CSGLTYNEQFF.

This clonotype was seen at least ten times. This chain uses TRBV5-1 with TRBJ1-4, with TRBD1 matching 7 bases. Trimming at V came to 1 base and at J to 7 bases, leaving 19 bases not matched to a gene. This CDR3 spans 19 amino acids. The germline V gene encodes CDR1 SGHRS and CDR2 YFSETQ. CDR3 bases: TGCGCCAGCAGCTTGTTTTCTAAGGACAGGCCTACAGCTAGTGAAAAACTGTTTTTT. Encoded protein: CASSLFSKDRPTASEKLFF.

There are a few counts of this clonotype. CDR3 in amino acids: CASSLGENTGELFF. In DNA form, the CDR3 reads TGTGCCAGCAGCTTAGGGGAGAACACCGGGGAGCTGTTTTTT. The chain links TRBV7-6 to TRBJ2-2; D call uncertain. The germline V and J ends were trimmed by 1 base and 1 base, with 4 bases remaining between them. CDR1 and CDR2 (germline): SGHVS, FNYEAQ. The CDR3 totals 14 residues.

Points on this clonotype: As the CDR3 is not closed by the conserved phenylalanine or tryptophan, this likely results from a read error. The chain carries TRBV28 and TRBJ2-7; perhaps TRBD1 as D (6 bases). CDR3 length equals 12 residues. The V gene lost 6 bases and the J gene lost 8 bases, with 14 bases spanning the gap. Germline CDR1 MDHEN, CDR2 SYDVKM. The CDR3 DNA follows: TGTGCCAGCAGACAAACAGGGCCCAAGCAGTACTCC. Encoded protein: CASRQTGPKQYS.

This clonotype was picked up many times. This sequence joins TRBV29-1 and TRBJ1-1; the D gene is possibly TRBD1 (6 bases). V gave up 6 bases and J gave up 0 bases, with 17 bases separating them. Germline CDR1 is SQVTM and CDR2 is ANQGSEA. The length of the CDR3 is 15 residues. The CDR3 DNA reads as TGCAGCGTCGTATACAGGGTCCCTATGAACACTGAAGCTTTCTTT. This codes for CSVVYRVPMNTEAFF. Using reference TRBV29-1 and TRBJ1-1 for the parts outside the CDR3, the full variable domain is SAVISQKPSRDICQRGTSLTIQCQVDSQVTMMFWYRQQPGQSLTLIATANQGSEATYESGFVIDKFPISRPNLTFSTLTVSNMSPEDSSIYLCSVVYRVPMNTEAFFGQGTRLTVV.

V is TRBV7-9 and J is TRBJ2-7; unclear D gene. The germline gives CDR1 SEHNR, CDR2 FQNEAQ (reference sequence). The V gene lost 4 bases and the J gene lost 11 bases, with 18 bases spanning the gap. The CDR3 runs to 13 residues. The CDR3 DNA reads TGTGCCAGCAGCTCCGCCCAAAGAGCGAGAGAGTACTTC. It translates to CASSSAQRAREYF.

This clonotype showed up many times. This rearrangement joins TRBV2 to TRBJ1-1, with 9 bases aligning to TRBD1. J lost 4 bases, V lost 6 bases, and 9 bases had no gene match. Germline CDR1 is SNHLY and CDR2 is FYNNEI. The CDR3 covers 15 residues. CDR3 nucleotide sequence: TGTGCCAGCAGCCGGGACAGGGAGAGTGGCACTGAAGCTTTCTTT. Encoded protein: CASSRDRESGTEAFF.

This clonotype was detected many times. CDR3 in amino acids: CASSVRRDKPSPLHF. CDR3 in DNA: TGTGCCAGCAGCGTACGCCGGGACAAGCCATCACCCCTCCACTTT. The chain is built from TRBV6-5 and TRBJ1-6; D might be TRBD1 (6 bases). Germline assignment: CDR1 MNHEY and CDR2 SVGAGI. Trimming removed 6 bases from V and 10 bases from J, with 19 bases in between. The CDR3 covers 15 residues.

This clonotype came up a few times. The chain joins TRBV5-1 to TRBJ2-2; possible D gene TRBD2, 5 bases. Germline CDR1 and CDR2: SGHRS and YFSETQ. The germline V and J ends were trimmed by 1 base and 4 bases, with 8 bases remaining between them. CDR3 size: 14 residues. The CDR3 DNA is TGCGCCAGCAGCTTGCGAGGGAGCACCGGGGAGCTGTTTTTT. It translates to CASSLRGSTGELFF. Combining the CDR3 with reference TRBV5-1 and TRBJ2-2 gives the whole variable domain KAGVTQTPRYLIKTRGQQVTLSCSPISGHRSVSWYQQTPGQGLQFLFEYFSETQRNKGNFPGRFSGRQFSNSRSEMNVSTLELGDSALYLCASSLRGSTGELFFGEGSRLTVL.

This clonotype was counted a few times. The chain joins TRBV7-3 to TRBJ2-2; D is uncertain. Between the trimmed V and J ends, which lost 4 bases and 1 base, there was a span of 4 bases. CDR1 and CDR2 (germline): SGHTA, FQGTGA. The CDR3 runs 13 residues. The CDR3 DNA is TGTGCCAGCAGCTCTGAGAACACCGGGGAGCTGTTTTTT. This codes for CASSSENTGELFF.

This clonotype showed up just a few times. The rearrangement joins TRBV2 to TRBJ1-5, with a tentative D call TRBD1 (6 bases). CDR3 length: 13 residues. CDR1 and CDR2 from the germline V gene are SNHLY and FYNNEI. The CDR3 DNA is TGTGGTTCCGGGACACCAAGCAATCAGCCCCAGCATTTT. Protein product: CGSGTPSNQPQHF.

The J gene is TRBJ1-4, the V gene TRBV20-1, with TRBD1 as a possible D gene (5 bases). The germline CDR1 and CDR2 sequences are DFQATT and SNEGSKA (reference sequence). The CDR3 extends over 12 amino acids. Trimming removed 4 bases from V and 5 bases from J, with 8 bases in between. The chain's CDR3 is CSATGPNEKLFF. CDR3 coding DNA: TGCAGTGCTACAGGGCCCAATGAAAAACTGTTTTTT.

This clonotype was counted a few times. The chain recombines TRBV23-1 with TRBJ2-5; no firm D call. TRBV23-1 is labeled an ORF, and its function is uncertain. V gave up 4 bases and J gave up 1 base, with 7 bases separating them. CDR3 length equals 13 residues. The CDR3 DNA follows: TGCGCCAGCAGTCGGAGACTCCAAGAGACCCAGTACTTC. Translating gives CASSRRLQETQYF.

This clonotype was detected ten times or more. The rearrangement joins TRBV4-1 to TRBJ2-7, with TRBD1 matching 8 bases. This CDR3 is 15 amino acids long. In germline, CDR1 is MGHRA, CDR2 YSYEKL. Trimming took 2 bases from V and 0 from J; bases not matched to a gene: 3. CDR3 DNA: TGCGCCAGCAGCCAAACGGACAGGGTCTCCTACGAGCAGTACTTC. Translation gives CASSQTDRVSYEQYF.

The sample holds a few counts of this clonotype. This chain uses TRBV12-3 or TRBV12-4 with TRBJ1-5; tentatively, D is TRBD1 (5 bases). Trimming removed 3 bases at V and 4 bases at J, with 13 bases between. The length of the CDR3 is 15 residues. The CDR3 loop reads CASSFGRQGNQPQHF. In DNA, the CDR3 is TGTGCCAGCAGTTTTGGGCGGCAGGGAAATCAGCCCCAGCATTTT.

The chain recombines TRBV20-1 with TRBJ2-3; the D is unclear. V lost 5 bases, J lost 3 bases, and 15 bases lay in between. The germline CDR1 and CDR2 sequences are DFQATT and SNEGSKA (reference sequence). The CDR3 consists of 14 residues. CDR3 nucleotides: TGCAGTGCTTCACACCCCCCTGGGACAGATACGCAGTATTTT. Its protein product is CSASHPPGTDTQYF.